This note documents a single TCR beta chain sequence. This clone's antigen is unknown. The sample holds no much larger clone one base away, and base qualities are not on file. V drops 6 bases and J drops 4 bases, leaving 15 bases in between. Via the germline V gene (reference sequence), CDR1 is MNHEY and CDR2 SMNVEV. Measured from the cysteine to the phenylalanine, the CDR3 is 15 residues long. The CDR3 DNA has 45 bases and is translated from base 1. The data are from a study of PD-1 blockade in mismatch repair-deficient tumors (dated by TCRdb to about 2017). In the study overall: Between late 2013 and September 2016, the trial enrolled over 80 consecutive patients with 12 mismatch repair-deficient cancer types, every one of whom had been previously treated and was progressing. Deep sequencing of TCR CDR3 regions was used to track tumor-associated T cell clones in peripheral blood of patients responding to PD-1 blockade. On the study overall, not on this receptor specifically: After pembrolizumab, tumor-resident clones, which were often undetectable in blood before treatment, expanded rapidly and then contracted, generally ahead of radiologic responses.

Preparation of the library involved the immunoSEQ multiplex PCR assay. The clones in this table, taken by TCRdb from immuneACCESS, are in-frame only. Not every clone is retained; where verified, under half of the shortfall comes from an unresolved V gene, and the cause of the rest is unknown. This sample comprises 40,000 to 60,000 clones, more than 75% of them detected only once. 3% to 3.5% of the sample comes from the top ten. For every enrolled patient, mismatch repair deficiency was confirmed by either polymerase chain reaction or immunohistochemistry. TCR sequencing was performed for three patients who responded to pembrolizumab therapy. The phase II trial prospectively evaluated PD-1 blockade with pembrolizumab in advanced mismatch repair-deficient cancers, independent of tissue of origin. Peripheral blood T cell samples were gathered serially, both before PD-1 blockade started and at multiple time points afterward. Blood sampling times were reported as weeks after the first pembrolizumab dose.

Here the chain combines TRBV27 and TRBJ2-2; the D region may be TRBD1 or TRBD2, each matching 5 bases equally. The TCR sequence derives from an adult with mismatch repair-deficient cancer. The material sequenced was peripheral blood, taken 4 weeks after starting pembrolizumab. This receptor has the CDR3 CASSWDGRVTGELFF. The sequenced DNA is TGTGCCAGCAGCTGGGACGGCAGAGTCACCGGGGAGCTGTTTTTT.